The 18 T cell receptor beta chains below come from one sample, sequenced in a study of T cells after somatic rescue of genetic block. The assay was immunoSEQ multiplex PCR, and TCRdb's table has in-frame clones only and misses some. The table lists 45,000 to 55,000 clones, 90% to 96% of them singletons. Sample: peripheral blood mononuclear cells (PBMCs). These TCRs come from a child younger than two.

The rearrangement links TRBV2 to TRBJ2-7; D not certain. The CDR3 has 13 amino acids. Trimming stripped 8 bases from V and 0 bases from J, with 11 bases between. Germline CDR1 reads SNHLY; CDR2 reads FYNNEI. CDR3 nucleotides: TGTGCCAGCTGCCGACCCAGCTCCTACGAGCAGTACTTC. It encodes CASCRPSSYEQYF.

V gene TRBV28 combines with J gene TRBJ2-7; tentatively, D is TRBD2 (7 bases). Deletions cut 5 bases from V and 3 bases from J, with 14 bases between. CDR1 is MDHEN and CDR2 is SYDVKM in the germline V gene. The CDR3 totals 14 residues. This chain's CDR3 is CASSHEGGYYEQYF. CDR3 DNA: TGTGCCAGCAGTCACGAGGGGGGGTACTACGAGCAGTACTTC.

V usage is TRBV6-5 and J usage is TRBJ1-5; TRBD1 aligns across 9 bases. The CDR3 is made up of 13 amino acids. Germline V gene lookup returns CDR1 MNHEY and CDR2 SVGAGI. Germline trimming cut 4 bases from V and 7 bases from J; bases unmatched to any gene: 2. The CDR3 DNA follows: TGTGCCAGCAGTTTAGGACAGGGGCAGCCCCAGCATTTT. This translates into CASSLGQGQPQHF.

The chain links TRBV27 to TRBJ2-1; 10 bases line up with TRBD2. Per germline, CDR1 MNHEY and CDR2 SMNVEV (reference sequence). The CDR3 is 16 residues long. The V gene end was trimmed by 3 bases and the J gene end by 8 bases; junction bases not matched to a gene: 10. The CDR3 sequence: CASSLIGASGSHEQFF. CDR3 sequence (DNA): TGTGCCAGCAGTTTGATTGGGGCTAGCGGGAGTCATGAGCAGTTCTTC.

This clone was observed a single time. The V and J genes are TRBV5-6 and TRBJ2-1; D gene ambiguous. V was pared by 0 bases and J by 4 bases, with 14 bases between. Germline V gene lookup returns CDR1 SGHDT and CDR2 YYEEEE. The CDR3 spans 16 residues. The CDR3 here is CASSLGMRDLYNEQFF. CDR3 coding DNA: TGTGCCAGCAGCTTGGGAATGCGCGACTTATACAATGAGCAGTTCTTC. The full variable domain, in which reference TRBV5-6 and TRBJ2-1 provide the parts outside the CDR3, is DAGVTQSPTHLIKTRGQQVTLRCSPKSGHDTVSWYQQALGQGPQFIFQYYEEEERQRGNFPDRFSGHQFPNYSSELNVNALLLGDSALYLCASSLGMRDLYNEQFFGPGTRLTVL.

This clone occurred once. The chain combines TRBV11-2 with TRBJ2-3; TRBD2 aligns across 12 bases. Losses at the gene ends were 2 bases for V and 2 bases for J; bases not matched to a gene: 5. Germline V gene lookup returns CDR1 SGHAT and CDR2 FQNNGV. This CDR3 has 17 amino acids. DNA for the CDR3: TGTGCCAGCAGCTTACCATCTAGCGGGAGGGCCACAGATACGCAGTATTTT. Translation: CASSLPSSGRATDTQYF.

This sequence joins TRBV29-1 and TRBJ2-7; D is possibly TRBD1 (5 bases). Germline-derived CDR1 and CDR2 are SQVTM and ANQGSEA. Trimming pared 5 bases from V and 0 bases from J, leaving 5 bases between. The CDR3 spans 11 residues. CDR3 sequence (DNA): TGCAGCGTTCAGGGCTCCTACGAGCAGTACTTC. Encoded protein: CSVQGSYEQYF.

The rearrangement joins TRBV16 to TRBJ2-7, with 8 bases aligning to TRBD1. With V trimmed by 6 bases and J by 0 bases, 7 bases remained unmatched. Per germline, CDR1 KGHSY and CDR2 FQNENV. The CDR3 sequence is 15 residues long. The CDR3 sequence is CASRPIQGDSYEQYF. DNA of the CDR3: TGTGCCAGCAGACCGATACAGGGGGACTCCTACGAGCAGTACTTC.

This clone was detected only once. V gene TRBV6-1 combines with J gene TRBJ2-7, with 8 bases fitting TRBD2. The CDR3 sequence is 15 residues long. Germline loops: CDR1 MNHNS, CDR2 SASEGT. J gave up 4 bases and V 4 bases, and 9 bases lay outside the gene matches. The CDR3 sequence: CASSVTSGPYYEQYF. The CDR3 DNA follows: TGTGCCAGCAGTGTCACTAGCGGACCCTATTACGAGCAGTACTTC.

The V gene is TRBV5-6, the J gene TRBJ1-2; D is unclear. This CDR3 spans 12 amino acids. V shed 0 bases and J shed 5 bases, with 5 bases lying between them. The germline CDR1 and CDR2 sequences are SGHDT and YYEEEE. The CDR3 is CASSLGSYGYTF. DNA for the CDR3: TGTGCCAGCAGCTTGGGGAGTTATGGCTACACCTTC.

The chain has TRBV6-5 and TRBJ1-2, with a weak D call TRBD1 (6 bases). V lost 0 bases and J lost 8, with 13 bases in between. Germline loops: CDR1 MNHEY, CDR2 SVGAGI. The CDR3 has 14 amino acids. CDR3 amino acids: CASSYSGRGRGYTF. In DNA form, the CDR3 reads TGTGCCAGCAGTTACTCTGGGAGGGGGAGAGGCTACACCTTC.

The chain couples TRBV11-1 to TRBJ2-2; D ambiguous. Germline V CDR1 and CDR2: SGHAT, FQDESV (reference sequence). V was pared by 2 bases and J by 4 bases, with 8 bases between. The CDR3 is 14 residues long. CDR3 in DNA: TGTGCCAGCAGCTTAACCTTCGGCACCGGGGAGCTGTTTTTT. Protein product: CASSLTFGTGELFF.

The rearrangement links TRBV28 to TRBJ2-7; TRBD2 matches at 13 bases. This CDR3 contains 15 residues. Looked up from germline, CDR1 is MDHEN and CDR2 is SYDVKM. V shed 4 bases and J 3 bases; nucleotides not matched to a gene: 3. The CDR3 spells CASSSRLAGGYEQYF. The DNA of the CDR3 is TGTGCCAGCAGTTCCCGACTAGCGGGAGGCTACGAGCAGTACTTC. The full variable domain, rest sourced from reference TRBV28 and TRBJ2-7, is DVKVTQSSRYLVKRTGEKVFLECVQDMDHENMFWYRQDPGLGLRLIYFSYDVKMKEKGDIPEGYSVSREKKERFSLILESASTNQTSMYLCASSSRLAGGYEQYFGPGTRLTVT.

This chain joins TRBV27 and TRBJ2-3; TRBD2 matches 10 bases. Germline CDR1 reads MNHEY; CDR2 reads SMNVEV (reference sequence). V lost 0 bases, J lost 3 bases, and 0 bases stayed unmatched. The CDR3 runs 15 residues. CDR3: CASSLSTSGTDTQYF. The CDR3 region has the DNA TGTGCCAGCAGTTTATCGACTAGCGGGACAGATACGCAGTATTTT.

The chain links TRBV6-1 to TRBJ2-7; 12 bases align to TRBD2. Germline V gene lookup returns CDR1 MNHNS and CDR2 SASEGT. Trimming took 0 bases from V and 1 from J; bases not matched to a gene: 4. There are 17 residues in the CDR3. As DNA, the CDR3 is TGTGCCAGCAGTGAAGCCCCGGGACTAGCGGGTTCCTACGAGCAGTACTTC. It translates to CASSEAPGLAGSYEQYF.

The count of this clone is one. The sample carries other DNA sequences with the same CDR3. V gene TRBV7-9 combines with J gene TRBJ2-5; D is tentatively TRBD1 or TRBD2 (5 bases each). This CDR3 has 19 residues. The germline gives CDR1 SEHNR, CDR2 FQNEAQ (reference sequence). Trimming took off 1 base at V and 1 base at J, with 22 bases between the two ends. The CDR3 DNA reads as TGTGCCAGCAGCTTAGGGGGCTGGGGAGCCGGAATATTCCAAGAGACCCAGTACTTC. Its translation: CASSLGGWGAGIFQETQYF.

The chain employs TRBV9 and TRBJ2-5; 8 bases map to TRBD2. Trimming at V came to 0 bases and at J to 4 bases, leaving 5 bases not matched to a gene. Germline V gene data show CDR1 as SGDLS and CDR2 as YYNGEE. This CDR3 spans 15 amino acids. The CDR3 sequence is CASSVGAGGGETQYF. The CDR3 DNA is TGTGCCAGCAGCGTAGGGGCGGGAGGTGGAGAGACCCAGTACTTC.

This chain uses TRBV5-1 with TRBJ1-5, with D unresolved. This CDR3 has 11 residues. In germline, CDR1 is SGHRS, CDR2 YFSETQ. The ends were cut back, 0 bases at V and 6 bases at J, with 1 base in the middle. CDR3 sequence (DNA): TGCGCCAGCAGCTTGGGTCAGCCCCAGCATTTT. Protein: CASSLGQPQHF.